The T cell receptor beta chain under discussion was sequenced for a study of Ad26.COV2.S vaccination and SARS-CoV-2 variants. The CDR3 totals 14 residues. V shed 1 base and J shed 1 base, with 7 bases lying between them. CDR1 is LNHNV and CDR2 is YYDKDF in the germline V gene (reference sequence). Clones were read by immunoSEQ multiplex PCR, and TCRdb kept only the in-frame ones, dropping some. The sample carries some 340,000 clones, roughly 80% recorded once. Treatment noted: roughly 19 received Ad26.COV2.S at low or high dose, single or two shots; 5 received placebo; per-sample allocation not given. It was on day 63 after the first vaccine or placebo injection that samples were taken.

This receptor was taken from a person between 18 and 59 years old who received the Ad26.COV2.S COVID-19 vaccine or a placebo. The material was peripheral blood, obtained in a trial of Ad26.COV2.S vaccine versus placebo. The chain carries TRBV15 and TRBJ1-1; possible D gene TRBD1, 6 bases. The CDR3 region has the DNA TGTGCCACCAGCAGAGCGACAGGGAACACTGAAGCTTTCTTT. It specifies CATSRATGNTEAFF. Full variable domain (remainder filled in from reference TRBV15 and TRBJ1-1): DAMVIQNPRYQVTQFGKPVTLSCSQTLNHNVMYWYQQKSSQAPKLLFHYYDKDFNNEADTPDNFQSRRPNTSFCFLDIRSPGLGDTAMYLCATSRATGNTEAFFGQGTRLTVV.